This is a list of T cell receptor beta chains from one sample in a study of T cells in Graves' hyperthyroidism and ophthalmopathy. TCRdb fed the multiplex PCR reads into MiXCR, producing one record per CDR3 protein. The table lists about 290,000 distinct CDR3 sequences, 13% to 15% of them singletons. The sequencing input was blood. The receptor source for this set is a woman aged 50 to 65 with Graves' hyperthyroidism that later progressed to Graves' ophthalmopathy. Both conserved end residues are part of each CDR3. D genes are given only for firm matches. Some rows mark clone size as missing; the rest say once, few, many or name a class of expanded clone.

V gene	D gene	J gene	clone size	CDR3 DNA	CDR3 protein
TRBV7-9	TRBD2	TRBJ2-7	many	TGTGCCAGCAGAACCCTTAGCGGGAGCTACGAGCAGTACTTC	CASRTLSGSYEQYF
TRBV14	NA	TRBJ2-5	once	TGTGCCAGCAGCCAAGATCTAAGAGGGGAGACCCAGTACTTC	CASSQDLRGETQYF
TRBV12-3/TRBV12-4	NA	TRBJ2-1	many	TGTGCCAGCGCCGACGCGGAATCCTACAATGAGCAGTTCTTC	CASADAESYNEQFF
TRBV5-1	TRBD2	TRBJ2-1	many	TGCGCCAGCAGCTCGCGGGAGCGGTGGAATGAGCAGTTCTTC	CASSSRERWNEQFF
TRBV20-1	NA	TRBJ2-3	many	TGCAGTGCTAGAGATAAGGGGCCGCTCACAGATACGCAGTATTTT	CSARDKGPLTDTQYF
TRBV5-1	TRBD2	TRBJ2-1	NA	TGCGCCAGCAGCTTGTTTGCGGGGGAGAACAATGAGCAGTTCTTC	CASSLFAGENNEQFF
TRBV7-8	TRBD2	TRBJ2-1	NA	TGTGCCAGCAGCCCCCGGGCTAGCGGGGGGGTGGGTGAGCAGTTCTTC	CASSPRASGGVGEQFF
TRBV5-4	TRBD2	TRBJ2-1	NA	TGTGCCAGCGCCGGGCTAGCGGGAGGCGCCTACAATGAGCAGTTCTTC	CASAGLAGGAYNEQFF
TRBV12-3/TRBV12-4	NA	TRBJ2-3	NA	TGTGCCAGCAGTTTAAGGATCATTCCGGTGAGCACAGATACGCAGTATTTT	CASSLRIIPVSTDTQYF
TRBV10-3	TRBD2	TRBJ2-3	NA	TGTGCCATCAGAACTAGCGGGAGTACGCAGTATTTT	CAIRTSGSTQYF
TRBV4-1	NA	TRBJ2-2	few	TGCGCCAGCAGCTGGGACAACACCGGGGAGCTGTTTTTT	CASSWDNTGELFF
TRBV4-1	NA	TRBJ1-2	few	TGCGCCAGCAGCCAAGATCCTCGGTCAAACTATGGCTACACCTTC	CASSQDPRSNYGYTF
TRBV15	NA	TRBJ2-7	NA	TGTGCCACCAGCACTCGGCTCACAGGGAGCTACGAGCAGTACTTC	CATSTRLTGSYEQYF
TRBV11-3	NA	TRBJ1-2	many	TGTGCCAGCAGCTTTTGCCCCGCGGGGGCGGAGGGATTGGATGGCTACACCTTC	CASSFCPAGAEGLDGYTF
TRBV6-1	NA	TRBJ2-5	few	TGTGCCAGCCGACTTGGGGGGTTGGTAGAGACCCAGTACTTC	CASRLGGLVETQYF
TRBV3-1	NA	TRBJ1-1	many	TGTGCCAGCAGCCAAGCCGGGAGGGAAGGTAAAGCTTTCTTT	CASSQAGREGKAFF
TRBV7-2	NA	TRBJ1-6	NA	TGTGCCAGCAGCCTTGCGCGGGGGGGAACGGGCGCTTCACCCCTCCACTTT	CASSLARGGTGASPLHF
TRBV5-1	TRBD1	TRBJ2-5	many	TGCGCCAGCAGCGCAGGGGGCCGGGAGACCCAGTACTTC	CASSAGGRETQYF
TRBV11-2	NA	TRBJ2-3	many	TGTGCCAGCAGCTTTTCGCCCGCGGCAGATACGCAGTATTTT	CASSFSPAADTQYF
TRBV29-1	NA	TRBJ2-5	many	TGCAGCGCCGCCCCCTCCCAGGGGTTGGAGACCCAGTACTTC	CSAAPSQGLETQYF
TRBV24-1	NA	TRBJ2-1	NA	TGTGCCACCAGTGATCAGACCTTGGGCATGAACAATGAGCAGTTCTTC	CATSDQTLGMNNEQFF
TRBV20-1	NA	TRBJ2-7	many	TGCAGTGCTACCCTGCCGGGACTTAGGTACGAGCAGTACTTC	CSATLPGLRYEQYF
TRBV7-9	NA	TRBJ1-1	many	TGTGCCAGCAGCTTAGAACGCCCCGGGTGGACTGAAGCTTTCTTT	CASSLERPGWTEAFF
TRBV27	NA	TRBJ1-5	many	TGTGCCAGCAATCCAAGCAGGGGACCCCTGGGGAATCAGCCCCAGCATTTT	CASNPSRGPLGNQPQHF
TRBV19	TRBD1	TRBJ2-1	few	TGTGCCAGTTCCACACAGGGGAGCTCCTACAATGAGCAGTTCTTC	CASSTQGSSYNEQFF
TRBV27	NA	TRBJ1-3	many	TGTGCCAGCGGAACCCACCAAGGGTCGAACACCATATATTTT	CASGTHQGSNTIYF
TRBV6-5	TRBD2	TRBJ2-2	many	TGTGCCAGCAGTTCCGTTAAACCAGGACTAGCGCGCAACACCGGGGAGCTGTTTTTT	CASSSVKPGLARNTGELFF
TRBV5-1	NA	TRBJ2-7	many	TGCGCCAGCAGCTCCCCCAATCGGGGTCACGAGCAGTACTTC	CASSSPNRGHEQYF
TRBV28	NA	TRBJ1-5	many	TGTGCCAGCAGTTTCTTCCAGCCCAATCAGCCCCAGCATTTT	CASSFFQPNQPQHF
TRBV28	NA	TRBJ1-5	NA	TGTGCCAGCAGAGACCTTGGTGGGGCTAACAATCAGCCCCAGCATTTT	CASRDLGGANNQPQHF
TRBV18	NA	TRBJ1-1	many	TGTGCCAGCTCACCTTATAACCAGGCGGTGGGCACTGAAGCTTTCTTT	CASSPYNQAVGTEAFF
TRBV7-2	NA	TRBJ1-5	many	TGTGCCAGCAGCTTAGGGAGCTATCAGCCCCAGCATTTT	CASSLGSYQPQHF
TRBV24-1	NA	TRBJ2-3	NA	TGTGCCACCAGTGATTCTGGCCTGGCGGCAGATACGCAGTATTTT	CATSDSGLAADTQYF
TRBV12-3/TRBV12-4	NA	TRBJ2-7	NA	TGTGCCAGCACCTGGACAGAGACCTACGAGCAGTACTTC	CASTWTETYEQYF
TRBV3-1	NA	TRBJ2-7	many	TGTGCCAGCAGCCAAGATCTGGAGGGCAGCGTACCCTACGAGCAGTACTTC	CASSQDLEGSVPYEQYF
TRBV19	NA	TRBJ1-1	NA	TGTGCCAGTAGTCCCCGGTCGGCAGAGTTAAACACTGAAGCTTTCTTT	CASSPRSAELNTEAFF
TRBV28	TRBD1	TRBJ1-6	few	TGTGCCAGCATTCTTGGACAGGCTTATAATTCACCCCTCCACTTT	CASILGQAYNSPLHF
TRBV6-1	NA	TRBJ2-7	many	TGTGCCAGCAGCCAAAGCTGGGAGAGCTACGAGCAGTACTTC	CASSQSWESYEQYF
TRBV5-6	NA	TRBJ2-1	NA	TGTGCCAGCAGCCGGGGGGCTAGCGGACTATTCTACAATGAGCAGTTCTTC	CASSRGASGLFYNEQFF
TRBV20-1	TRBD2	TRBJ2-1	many	TGCAGTGGGGGGACTAGCGGTTACAATGAGCAGTTCTTC	CSGGTSGYNEQFF
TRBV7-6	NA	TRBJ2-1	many	TGTGCCAGCACCCAACTTGCGGGTAGCGATAATGAGCAGTTCTTC	CASTQLAGSDNEQFF
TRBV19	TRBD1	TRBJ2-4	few	TGTGCCAGTAGTGTGACAGGGGGCGACTGGGACATTCAGTACTTC	CASSVTGGDWDIQYF